The entry below gives a single T cell receptor beta chain sequence along with its context. Profiling relied on immunoSEQ multiplex PCR, and the TCRdb table lists in-frame clones only, not all of them. The sample carries about 55,000 clones, 88% recorded once. The CDR3 totals 15 residues. The J segment lost 0 bases and the V segment lost 3 bases, leaving 4 bases of the junction unmatched. CDR1 and CDR2 (germline): SQVTM, ANQGSEA. The data were taken from a study of control samples from healthy donors and cancer patients. The sequenced sample consisted of blood. This chain uses TRBV29-1 with TRBJ2-7; 11 bases align to TRBD2. The source is a man aged 50 to 59 in good health. CDR3 region: CSVDGLAGSSYEQYF. CDR3 DNA sequence: TGCAGCGTTGATGGACTAGCGGGTAGCTCCTACGAGCAGTACTTC.